A selection of T cell receptor beta chains follows, all from one sample in a study of regulatory T cells in long-lasting Graves disease. Each CDR3 protein is one row after TCRdb ran MiXCR on the multiplex PCR reads. Counted here are about 200,000 distinct CDR3 sequences, approximately 16% occurring once; the ten biggest clones make up around 21%. The specimen was peripheral blood mononuclear cells (PBMCs), collected at new diagnosis, from a patient treated with antithyroid drugs. The receptors were sampled from a female donor with Graves disease. Each CDR3 is given with its conserved first and last residue. The order of the fields is CDR3 DNA, CDR3 protein, clone size, D gene, CDR3 length, V gene, J gene. A D gene is named only where the DNA matches it firmly. Size values are once, few and many counts, or a class for expanded clones, and some rows have none.

cdr3_nt: TGTGCCAGCAAGGCCCGGAGGCAAGAGACCCAGTACTTC
cdr3_aa: CASKARRQETQYF
clone_size: many
d_call: -
cdr3_length: 13
v_call: TRBV6-2/TRBV6-3
j_call: TRBJ2-5

cdr3_nt: TGTGCCAGCAACACCGGGACTAGCGGCACAGATACGCAGTATTTT
cdr3_aa: CASNTGTSGTDTQYF
clone_size: many
d_call: TRBD2
cdr3_length: 15
v_call: TRBV6-1
j_call: TRBJ2-3

cdr3_nt: TGCAGTGCTGTCCCCCGCGTCACTACCTACGAGCAGTACTTC
cdr3_aa: CSAVPRVTTYEQYF
clone_size: many
d_call: -
cdr3_length: 14
v_call: TRBV20-1
j_call: TRBJ2-7

cdr3_nt: TGTGCCAGCAAGGGCGTTACAGGGGTGAATGAGCAGTTCTTC
cdr3_aa: CASKGVTGVNEQFF
clone_size: many
d_call: TRBD1
cdr3_length: 14
v_call: TRBV2
j_call: TRBJ2-1

cdr3_nt: TGTGCCAGCAGTAAGAACAATGAGCAGTTCTTC
cdr3_aa: CASSKNNEQFF
clone_size: few
d_call: -
cdr3_length: 11
v_call: TRBV6-1
j_call: TRBJ2-1

cdr3_nt: TGTGCCACCAGTGATTACACTAGCGGGGCCCCCGAGCAGTTCTTC
cdr3_aa: CATSDYTSGAPEQFF
clone_size: many
d_call: TRBD2
cdr3_length: 15
v_call: TRBV24-1
j_call: TRBJ2-1

cdr3_nt: TGTGCCAGCAGCCCGTATCTTACAGATACGCAGTATTTT
cdr3_aa: CASSPYLTDTQYF
clone_size: many
d_call: -
cdr3_length: 13
v_call: TRBV9
j_call: TRBJ2-3

cdr3_nt: TGTGCCAGCAGCTTAGATTGGGGAGATGGCTACACCTTC
cdr3_aa: CASSLDWGDGYTF
clone_size: many
d_call: -
cdr3_length: 13
v_call: TRBV7-2
j_call: TRBJ1-2

cdr3_nt: TGTGCCAGCAGACCCAGACTAGTCTACGAGCAGTACTTC
cdr3_aa: CASRPRLVYEQYF
clone_size: many
d_call: -
cdr3_length: 13
v_call: TRBV12-3/TRBV12-4
j_call: TRBJ2-7

cdr3_nt: TGTGCCAGCAGTTACTCTAGGGGTGATCAGCCCCAGCATTTT
cdr3_aa: CASSYSRGDQPQHF
clone_size: many
d_call: -
cdr3_length: 14
v_call: TRBV12-3/TRBV12-4
j_call: TRBJ1-5

cdr3_nt: TGCAGTGCCCGACCACCACGCCGGTCTAGCACAGATACGCAGTATTTT
cdr3_aa: CSARPPRRSSTDTQYF
clone_size: -
d_call: -
cdr3_length: 16
v_call: TRBV20-1
j_call: TRBJ2-3

cdr3_nt: TGTGCCAGCAGCTTAGCTGGGACTAGTCTCTCCGATGAGCAGTTCTTC
cdr3_aa: CASSLAGTSLSDEQFF
clone_size: many
d_call: TRBD2
cdr3_length: 16
v_call: TRBV7-9
j_call: TRBJ2-1

cdr3_nt: TGTGCCAGCAGCGGTAGCGGGATCACAGATACGCAGTATTTT
cdr3_aa: CASSGSGITDTQYF
clone_size: -
d_call: TRBD2
cdr3_length: 14
v_call: TRBV11-3
j_call: TRBJ2-3

cdr3_nt: TGTGCCAGCTCACCACCGTATAGGAGACAGGCCCGGGGCAATGAGCAGTTCTTC
cdr3_aa: CASSPPYRRQARGNEQFF
clone_size: -
d_call: -
cdr3_length: 18
v_call: TRBV18
j_call: TRBJ2-1

cdr3_nt: TGTGCCAGCAGCTTAGCAACTAGCGAGGAGCAGTTCTTC
cdr3_aa: CASSLATSEEQFF
clone_size: many
d_call: TRBD2
cdr3_length: 13
v_call: TRBV11-1
j_call: TRBJ2-1

cdr3_nt: TGTGCCAGCAGACGACGGCTGACAAGGAACACCGGGGAGCTGTTTTTT
cdr3_aa: CASRRRLTRNTGELFF
clone_size: few
d_call: -
cdr3_length: 16
v_call: TRBV6-1
j_call: TRBJ2-2

cdr3_nt: TGTGCCAGCAGCGTATCGGGCAGGGATGAGACCCAGTACTTC
cdr3_aa: CASSVSGRDETQYF
clone_size: many
d_call: -
cdr3_length: 14
v_call: TRBV9
j_call: TRBJ2-5

cdr3_nt: TGTGCCAGCAGCTTGAACAGGGGTACCGGGGAGCTGTTTTTT
cdr3_aa: CASSLNRGTGELFF
clone_size: many
d_call: TRBD1
cdr3_length: 14
v_call: TRBV7-9
j_call: TRBJ2-2

cdr3_nt: TGTGCCAGCAGCATGGCACCGGGACAGGGTGTCGAGCAGTACTTC
cdr3_aa: CASSMAPGQGVEQYF
clone_size: many
d_call: TRBD1
cdr3_length: 15
v_call: TRBV7-2
j_call: TRBJ2-7

cdr3_nt: TGTGCCAGTAAAGAAGCGGGAGGGCCTTACGAGCAGTACTTC
cdr3_aa: CASKEAGGPYEQYF
clone_size: many
d_call: TRBD2
cdr3_length: 14
v_call: TRBV19
j_call: TRBJ2-7

cdr3_nt: TGTGCCAGCAACCAGGACAGGAATAATGAAGCTTTCTTT
cdr3_aa: CASNQDRNNEAFF
clone_size: many
d_call: TRBD1
cdr3_length: 13
v_call: TRBV2
j_call: TRBJ1-1

cdr3_nt: TGTGCCAGCGGGGTTAGGAGTGGGAGCTCCTACGAGCAGTACTTC
cdr3_aa: CASGVRSGSSYEQYF
clone_size: -
d_call: -
cdr3_length: 15
v_call: TRBV6-2/TRBV6-3
j_call: TRBJ2-7

cdr3_nt: TGTGCCTGGGACGGTAGGCAGGGAAAAGCTTTCTTT
cdr3_aa: CAWDGRQGKAFF
clone_size: many
d_call: -
cdr3_length: 12
v_call: TRBV30
j_call: TRBJ1-1

cdr3_nt: TGTGCCAGCTCACCCAGGGGTGGGGATCAGCCCCAGCATTTT
cdr3_aa: CASSPRGGDQPQHF
clone_size: many
d_call: -
cdr3_length: 14
v_call: TRBV18
j_call: TRBJ1-5

cdr3_nt: TGTGCCAGCAGCTTACTAGGAGGGTTGAACACCGGGGAGCTGTTTTTT
cdr3_aa: CASSLLGGLNTGELFF
clone_size: many
d_call: -
cdr3_length: 16
v_call: TRBV7-9
j_call: TRBJ2-2

cdr3_nt: TGTGCCAGCAGTTTATCTCCCAATCTGAACACTGAAGCTTTCTTT
cdr3_aa: CASSLSPNLNTEAFF
clone_size: -
d_call: -
cdr3_length: 15
v_call: TRBV27
j_call: TRBJ1-1

cdr3_nt: TGTGCCAGCAGCCTAACGCGGGATGGGAATCAGCCCCAGCATTTT
cdr3_aa: CASSLTRDGNQPQHF
clone_size: many
d_call: -
cdr3_length: 15
v_call: TRBV7-2
j_call: TRBJ1-5

cdr3_nt: TGTGCCTGGAGTGCGGGGGAAAATCAGCCCCAGCATTTT
cdr3_aa: CAWSAGENQPQHF
clone_size: -
d_call: -
cdr3_length: 13
v_call: TRBV30
j_call: TRBJ1-5